The entry that follows covers one T cell receptor (beta chain) sequence. No antigen is known for it. The record originates from a study of blood T cells in healthy people across ages. Then a second PCR, running about 6 to 12 cycles, was carried out with a sample-barcoded 5' primer and a J-beta primer mix. One entry per CDR3 protein, called by TCRdb with MiXCR from the 5' RACE reads. The sample carries about 1.8 million distinct CDR3 sequences, less than 50% recorded once. CDR3 length: 12 amino acids. Trimming stripped 5 bases from V and 4 bases from J, with 10 bases between. The germline gives CDR1 SGDLS, CDR2 YYNGEE. Donors were systemically healthy Caucasian individuals from Russia aged roughly 6 to 100 years. Study results and caveats: Not knowing donor CMV status may have confounded expanded clonotype changes.

The receptor was derived from a woman aged 40 to 49 in good health. The V gene is TRBV9, the J gene TRBJ2-7; D is uncertain. Sequenced input: blood. The CDR3 region has the DNA TGTGCCAGCAGGTCCCAGGATTACGAGCAGTACTTC. It yields the protein CASRSQDYEQYF.